A single sample gave rise to the 23 T cell receptor beta chains below, sequenced in a study of T cell changes during pregnancy in multiple sclerosis. Data came from immunoSEQ multiplex PCR; TCRdb stores just in-frame clones and leaves some out. The data show 45,000 to 55,000 clones, roughly 92% seen once. The starting material was CD8+ T cells from peripheral blood mononuclear cells, obtained before pregnancy. These receptors were taken from a female donor with multiple sclerosis, enrolled in a pregnancy study.

The CDR3 is CASSDPTARNTEAFF. In DNA form, the CDR3 reads TGTGCCAGTAGCGACCCGACAGCGAGGAACACTGAAGCTTTCTTT. The chain recombines TRBV19 with TRBJ1-1, with D perhaps matching TRBD1 (5 bases). Trimming stripped 6 bases from V and 1 base from J, with 15 bases between. Germline loops: CDR1 LNHDA, CDR2 SQIVND (reference sequence). The CDR3 extends over 15 amino acids.

The genes are TRBV16 and TRBJ1-3, with D maybe TRBD1 (5 bases). Germline V lookup: CDR1 KGHSY, CDR2 FQNENV. The V and J ends lost 4 bases and 0 bases respectively, with 16 bases between them. The length of the CDR3 is 17 residues. In DNA, the CDR3 is TGTGCCAGCAGCCGAGTAGATGACGGACACTCTGGAAACACCATATATTTT. Amino acids: CASSRVDDGHSGNTIYF.

This clone was seen a single time. The chain links TRBV7-9 to TRBJ2-7, with D tentatively TRBD2 (5 bases). The CDR3 runs to 15 residues. Between the trimmed V and J ends, which lost 1 base and 1 base, there was a span of 11 bases. Germline V gives CDR1 SEHNR, CDR2 FQNEAQ (reference sequence). Here the CDR3 DNA reads TGTGCCAGCAGCTTAGTTACGGGAAGATCCTACGAGCAGTACTTC. Translated, it gives CASSLVTGRSYEQYF.

The V gene is TRBV6-4, the J gene TRBJ2-2; maybe TRBD2 (5 bases). The CDR3 spans 14 residues. Germline values: CDR1 MRHNA, CDR2 SNTAGT. Trimming removed 3 bases from V and 5 bases from J, with 10 bases in between. The CDR3 sequence: CASSEVGGTGELFF. CDR3 nucleotide sequence: TGTGCCAGCAGTGAAGTCGGCGGGACCGGGGAGCTGTTTTTT.

The chain joins TRBV4-1 to TRBJ2-7; D gene uncertain. The CDR3 covers 17 residues. Per germline, CDR1 MGHRA and CDR2 YSYEKL. V was trimmed by 0 bases and J by 0 bases, leaving 15 bases between them. CDR3 in amino acids: CASSQENEQYYSYEQYF. DNA for the CDR3: TGCGCCAGCAGCCAAGAGAATGAGCAGTACTACTCCTACGAGCAGTACTTC.

This clone was found once. This chain links TRBV19 with TRBJ2-1, with D possibly being TRBD2 (7 bases). Germline V gene lookup returns CDR1 LNHDA and CDR2 SQIVND (reference sequence). The CDR3 runs 13 residues. V gave up 5 bases and J gave up 5 bases, with 10 bases separating them. This CDR3 reads CASSWGGHNEQFF. CDR3 bases: TGTGCCAGTAGTTGGGGGGGGCACAATGAGCAGTTCTTC.

The gene calls are TRBV19 and TRBJ1-1; TRBD1 matches at 7 bases. The V and J ends lost 4 bases and 5 bases, in that order; junction bases with no gene match: 4. The V gene's germline CDR1 is LNHDA and CDR2 SQIVND (reference sequence). The CDR3 loop spans 13 amino acids. The chain's CDR3 is CASSTGTATEAFF. In DNA form, the CDR3 reads TGTGCCAGTAGTACCGGGACAGCGACTGAAGCTTTCTTT.

The J gene is TRBJ1-2, the V gene TRBV27; D unresolved. From germline, CDR1 is MNHEY and CDR2 SMNVEV (reference sequence). The CDR3 contains 14 residues. V was cut by 4 bases and J by 4 bases, with 13 bases left in between. The CDR3: CASSSPGSSYGYTF. The CDR3 bases are TGTGCCAGCAGTTCCCCCGGGAGCTCCTATGGCTACACCTTC.

The J gene is TRBJ2-2, the V gene TRBV5-1, with D uncertain. Germline CDR1 SGHRS, CDR2 YFSETQ. V lost 1 base, J lost 2 bases, and 3 bases lay in between. This CDR3 is built from 13 residues. CDR3 residues: CASSLTNTGELFF. The CDR3 bases are TGCGCCAGCAGCTTGACAAACACCGGGGAGCTGTTTTTT.

The chain links TRBV11-2 to TRBJ2-7; D gene ambiguous. The CDR3 is 17 residues long. Germline V gene lookup returns CDR1 SGHAT and CDR2 FQNNGV. V lost 1 base and J lost 0, with 16 bases in between. The CDR3, as DNA: TGTGCCAGCAGCTTAGGTTTGGGCAGGTTGAGCTCCTACGAGCAGTACTTC. Its protein is CASSLGLGRLSSYEQYF.

This chain joins TRBV28 and TRBJ2-7; 8 positions match TRBD1. J gave up 4 bases and V 2 bases, and 7 bases lay outside the gene matches. Germline V gene data show CDR1 as MDHEN and CDR2 as SYDVKM. This CDR3 comprises 15 residues. This chain's CDR3 is CASSLTPGGGYEQYF. The CDR3 DNA sequence: TGTGCCAGCAGTTTAACGCCAGGGGGCGGTTACGAGCAGTACTTC. The whole variable domain, filled in from reference TRBV28 and TRBJ2-7, reads DVKVTQSSRYLVKRTGEKVFLECVQDMDHENMFWYRQDPGLGLRLIYFSYDVKMKEKGDIPEGYSVSREKKERFSLILESASTNQTSMYLCASSLTPGGGYEQYFGPGTRLTVT.

V and J are TRBV2 and TRBJ2-1; 11 bases align to TRBD2. V dropped 7 bases and J dropped 8; count of bases not matched to a gene: 22. The CDR3 runs 19 residues. Germline loops: CDR1 SNHLY, CDR2 FYNNEI. The CDR3 loop is CASTEPPTSGIPRIDEQFF. DNA of the CDR3: TGTGCCAGCACCGAACCCCCGACTAGCGGGATTCCCCGGATCGATGAGCAGTTCTTC.

The CDR3 nucleotides read TGTGCCAGCAGCGTGGACAGAACAGACAATGAGCAGTTCTTC. Residues: CASSVDRTDNEQFF. The V call is TRBV9, the J call TRBJ2-1; D may be TRBD1 (6 bases). The germline CDR1 and CDR2 sequences are SGDLS and YYNGEE. The CDR3 sequence is 14 residues long. The V end lost 2 bases, the J end lost 5 bases, and 11 bases lay between the germline ends.

The gene calls are TRBV19 and TRBJ1-1; 7 bases align to TRBD1. This CDR3 spans 11 amino acids. Germline V gene lookup returns CDR1 LNHDA and CDR2 SQIVND (reference sequence). Trimming removed 6 bases from V and 11 bases from J; junction bases left unmatched: 6. CDR3 in DNA: TGTGCCAGTAGGAGGGGACAGCACGCTTTCTTT. Translation: CASRRGQHAFF.

This chain links TRBV7-9 with TRBJ2-2; D is ambiguous. CDR1 is SEHNR and CDR2 is FQNEAQ in the germline V gene (reference sequence). The CDR3 has 12 residues. The V and J ends lost 5 bases and 6 bases respectively, with 7 bases between them. CDR3 DNA sequence: TGTGCCAGCAGCCACCGGGCCGGGGAGCTGTTTTTT. This translates into CASSHRAGELFF.

This CDR3 reads CASPSGQGISYTF. CDR3 nucleotides: TGTGCCAGCCCCTCGGGACAGGGTATAAGCTACACCTTC. The genes are TRBV2 and TRBJ1-2, with 9 bases identical to TRBD1. This CDR3 comprises 13 residues. Germline V gene data show CDR1 as SNHLY and CDR2 as FYNNEI. J was trimmed by 9 bases and V by 8 bases; bases with no gene match: 10. Together with reference TRBV2 and TRBJ1-2, the CDR3 gives the full variable domain: EPEVTQTPSHQVTQMGQEVILRCVPISNHLYFYWYRQILGQKVEFLVSFYNNEISEKSEIFDDQFSVERPDGSNFTLKIRSTKLEDSAMYFCASPSGQGISYTFGSGTRLTVV.

The chain employs TRBV9 and TRBJ2-1, with 8 bases fitting TRBD2. The ends lost 4 bases at V and 0 bases at J; junction bases unmatched: 3. CDR3 length: 15 residues. Germline-derived CDR1 and CDR2 are SGDLS and YYNGEE. The CDR3 region has the DNA TGTGCCAGCAGCCCCAGCGGGAGCTCCTACAATGAGCAGTTCTTC. Translated: CASSPSGSSYNEQFF.

The rearrangement links TRBV6-4 to TRBJ1-1; D unclear. V was shortened by 2 bases and J by 3 bases, with 7 bases between the two germline ends. Per germline, CDR1 MRHNA and CDR2 SNTAGT. This CDR3 contains 13 residues. CDR3 loop: CASSDGSYTEAFF. Written as DNA, the CDR3 is TGTGCCAGCAGTGACGGCAGTTACACTGAAGCTTTCTTT.

The chain uses TRBV4-1 and TRBJ1-3, with D hard to call. Germline loops: CDR1 MGHRA, CDR2 YSYEKL. The V gene lost 5 bases and the J gene lost 2 bases, with 16 bases spanning the gap. The CDR3 consists of 16 residues. The DNA of the CDR3 is TGCGCCAGCAGCGCGGTCATTTTTCCCCCTGGAAACACCATATATTTT. This gives the protein CASSAVIFPPGNTIYF.

J is TRBJ2-4 and V is TRBV4-1, with a weak D call TRBD1 (5 bases). In germline, CDR1 is MGHRA, CDR2 YSYEKL. V gave up 0 bases and J gave up 7 bases, with 10 bases separating them. The CDR3 runs to 14 residues. The CDR3 DNA reads TGCGCCAGCAGCCAAGAAGGGGTCGGGAACATTCAGTACTTC. This encodes CASSQEGVGNIQYF.

The chain is built from TRBV4-2 and TRBJ2-1, with D maybe TRBD2 (5 bases). The CDR3 has 16 residues. The germline CDR1 and CDR2 sequences are LGHNA and YNFKEQ. The V and J ends lost 0 bases and 0 bases respectively, with 9 bases between them. CDR3 amino acids: CASSQDPAVSYNEQFF. The CDR3 nucleotides are TGTGCCAGCAGCCAAGATCCAGCGGTCTCCTACAATGAGCAGTTCTTC.

This chain uses TRBV6-4 with TRBJ2-3; 10 bases align to TRBD2. Losses at the gene ends were 0 bases for V and 2 bases for J; bases not matched to a gene: 5. This CDR3 spans 17 amino acids. Germline V gene data show CDR1 as MRHNA and CDR2 as SNTAGT. CDR3 protein: CASSDSSLAGDTDTQYF. The CDR3 nucleotides are TGTGCCAGCAGTGACTCCTCGCTAGCGGGAGACACAGATACGCAGTATTTT.

The chain combines TRBV7-2 with TRBJ2-7; tentative D call: TRBD1 (6 bases). The V gene's germline CDR1 is SGHTA and CDR2 FQGNSA. CDR3 length equals 11 residues. Trimming removed 5 bases at V and 10 bases at J, with 12 bases between. The CDR3 DNA is TGTGCCAGCAGCCTGAGGGGGAACCAGTACTTC. Its protein product is CASSLRGNQYF. Full variable domain (rest looked up from reference TRBV7-2 and TRBJ2-7): GAGVSQSPSNKVTEKGKDVELRCDPISGHTALYWYRQSLGQGLEFLIYFQGNSAPDKSGLPSDRFSAERTGGSVSTLTIQRTQQEDSAVYLCASSLRGNQYFGPGTRLTVT.